The rows below give T cell receptor beta chains drawn from one sample of a study of blood T cell repertoires in COVID-19. The table came from immunoSEQ multiplex PCR; TCRdb's copy has only in-frame clones and leaves some out. The sample has about 68,000 clones, 87% seen once. The sample consisted of peripheral blood. The receptors derive from a man aged 50-59 years with active COVID-19. Each CDR3 is given with its conserved first and last residue. Fields, in order: CDR3 length, V gene, clone size, J gene, D gene, CDR3 protein, CDR3 DNA. The D gene is left open where the match is weak. Rows may omit the clone size; those that give it use once, few, many or a size class.

length: 17
V: TRBV9
size: few
J: TRBJ2-5
D: TRBD2
CDR3: CASSRGTSGGLQETQYF
DNA: TGTGCCAGCAGCAGAGGGACTAGCGGGGGCCTTCAAGAGACCCAGTACTTC

length: 16
V: TRBV29-1
size: NA
J: TRBJ2-7
D: TRBD1
CDR3: CSVDGPHGTGPYEQYF
DNA: TGCAGCGTTGACGGTCCCCACGGGACAGGACCCTACGAGCAGTACTTC

length: 13
V: TRBV5-5
size: NA
J: TRBJ2-7
D: NA
CDR3: CASSLTQPYEQYF
DNA: TGTGCCAGCAGCTTGACACAGCCCTACGAGCAGTACTTC

length: 14
V: TRBV28
size: NA
J: TRBJ1-3
D: TRBD1
CDR3: CASSSGQSGNTIYF
DNA: TGTGCCAGCAGCTCGGGACAGTCTGGAAACACCATATATTTT

length: 13
V: TRBV2
size: NA
J: TRBJ2-3
D: NA
CDR3: CASSERPGGTQYF
DNA: TGTGCCAGCAGTGAGCGACCAGGGGGGACGCAGTATTTT

length: 13
V: TRBV2
size: NA
J: TRBJ1-1
D: NA
CDR3: CASQKGGGTEAFF
DNA: TGTGCCAGCCAGAAGGGGGGGGGCACTGAAGCTTTCTTT

length: 14
V: TRBV11-2
size: NA
J: TRBJ1-5
D: TRBD1
CDR3: CASSLAGGYQPQHF
DNA: TGTGCCAGCAGCTTAGCAGGGGGATATCAGCCCCAGCATTTT

length: 19
V: TRBV7-3
size: NA
J: TRBJ2-6
D: TRBD2
CDR3: CASSLIGGTPYSGANVLTF
DNA: TGTGCCAGCAGCTTAATCGGGGGGACTCCTTACTCTGGGGCCAACGTCCTGACTTTC

length: 14
V: TRBV3-1/TRBV3-2
size: NA
J: TRBJ1-5
D: TRBD1
CDR3: CASSLGQGRQPQHF
DNA: TGTGCCAGCAGCCTTGGACAGGGGCGACAGCCCCAGCATTTT

length: 13
V: TRBV28
size: NA
J: TRBJ2-5
D: NA
CDR3: CASTRGGEETQYF
DNA: TGTGCCAGCACCCGGGGCGGGGAAGAGACCCAGTACTTC

length: 15
V: TRBV7-9
size: NA
J: TRBJ2-7
D: NA
CDR3: CASSPRLRSSYEQYF
DNA: TGTGCCAGCAGCCCTCGACTCCGGAGCTCCTACGAGCAGTACTTC

length: 12
V: TRBV5-6
size: NA
J: TRBJ1-1
D: NA
CDR3: CASSLGLSQPFF
DNA: TGTGCCAGCAGCTTGGGACTATCCCAACCTTTCTTT

length: 18
V: TRBV5-4
size: NA
J: TRBJ2-3
D: TRBD2
CDR3: CASSPTWIGGGVTDTQYF
DNA: TGTGCCAGCAGCCCCACCTGGATCGGTGGGGGGGTCACAGATACGCAGTATTTT